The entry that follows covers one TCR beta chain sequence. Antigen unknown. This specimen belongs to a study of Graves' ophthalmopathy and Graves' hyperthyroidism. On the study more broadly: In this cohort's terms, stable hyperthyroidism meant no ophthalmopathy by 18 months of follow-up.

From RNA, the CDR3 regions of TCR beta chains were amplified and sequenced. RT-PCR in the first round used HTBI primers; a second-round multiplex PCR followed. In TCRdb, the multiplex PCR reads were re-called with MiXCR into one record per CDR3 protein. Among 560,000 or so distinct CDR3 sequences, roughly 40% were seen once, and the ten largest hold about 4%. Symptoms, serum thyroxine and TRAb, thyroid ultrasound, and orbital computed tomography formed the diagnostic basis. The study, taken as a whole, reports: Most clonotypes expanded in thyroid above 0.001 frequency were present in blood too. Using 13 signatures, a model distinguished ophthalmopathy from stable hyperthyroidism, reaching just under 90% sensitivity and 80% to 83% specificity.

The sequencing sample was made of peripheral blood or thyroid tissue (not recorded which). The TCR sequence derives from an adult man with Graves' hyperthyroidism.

DNA for the CDR3: TGTGCCAGTACCACACGGGGTTGGACTGAAGCTTTCTTT. As protein: CASTTRGWTEAFF. The V gene is TRBV19, the J gene TRBJ1-1; D is unresolved. Germline V lookup: CDR1 LNHDA, CDR2 SQIVND (reference sequence). The V end lost 7 bases, the J end lost 5 bases, and 14 bases lay between the germline ends. This CDR3 contains 13 residues.